These 27 T cell receptor beta chains originate from one sample sequenced in a study of T cells in Graves' hyperthyroidism and ophthalmopathy. Regions amplified from RNA transcripts were the TCR beta CDR3 regions. HTBI primers were employed in a first-round RT-PCR of the TCR CDR3. Via MiXCR, TCRdb re-called the multiplex PCR reads, giving one row per CDR3 protein. The sample comprises more than 550,000 distinct CDR3 sequences, 45% of which are singletons, and less than 9% rests with the top ten. Sample: peripheral blood or thyroid tissue (not recorded which). The receptors shown here come from an adult man with Graves' disease, either hyperthyroidism or ophthalmopathy (not recorded which).

The V gene is TRBV5-1, the J gene TRBJ2-5; 9 bases line up with TRBD1. The V gene's germline CDR1 is SGHRS and CDR2 YFSETQ. The CDR3 runs 15 residues. Losses at the gene ends were 0 bases for V and 5 bases for J; bases not matched to a gene: 5. The chain's CDR3 is CASSLGDRDMETQYF. As DNA, the CDR3 is TGCGCCAGCAGCTTGGGGGACAGGGATATGGAGACCCAGTACTTC.

The chain carries TRBV3-1 and TRBJ1-1, with D maybe TRBD1 (5 bases). Germline CDR1 and CDR2: LGHDT and YNNKEL (reference sequence). V was clipped by 5 bases and J by 11 bases, with 12 bases between them. This CDR3 spans 11 amino acids. DNA for the CDR3: TGTGCCAGCAGCTACGGACGGGGGGCTTTCTTT. Translating it yields CASSYGRGAFF.

This rearrangement joins TRBV2 to TRBJ1-3; D is unresolved. Germline values: CDR1 SNHLY, CDR2 FYNNEI. The CDR3 sequence is 15 residues long. Trimming cost V 3 bases and J 3 bases, with 12 bases left between them. CDR3 protein: CASSELVVGGNTIYF. The CDR3 region has the DNA TGTGCCAGCAGTGAGCTAGTGGTTGGTGGAAACACCATATATTTT.

The rearrangement joins TRBV6-6 to TRBJ1-1; D ambiguous. This CDR3 region has 16 residues. V was pared by 0 bases and J by 3 bases, with 14 bases between. CDR1 and CDR2 (germline): MNHNY, SVGAGI (reference sequence). The CDR3, as DNA: TGTGCCAGCAGTTACTCTGGGTCCCAGGCCGACACTGAAGCTTTCTTT. Its translation is CASSYSGSQADTEAFF.

This clonotype was picked up a small number of times. The V gene is TRBV20-1, the J gene TRBJ2-6, with 11 nucleotides matching TRBD2. Germline V lookup: CDR1 DFQATT, CDR2 SNEGSKA (reference sequence). The V and J ends lost 3 bases and 0 bases, in that order; junction bases with no gene match: 13. This CDR3 contains 20 residues. CDR3 sequence (DNA): TGCAGTGCTAGCGGCTGGACTAGCGGGTTTTCGCTCTCTGGGGCCAACGTCCTGACTTTC. Its translation: CSASGWTSGFSLSGANVLTF.

The chain has TRBV7-3 and TRBJ2-1; D is possibly TRBD1 (6 bases). The CDR3 length is 16 residues. V was trimmed by 5 bases and J by 5 bases, leaving 19 bases between them. CDR1 is SGHTA and CDR2 is FQGTGA in the germline V gene. The DNA of the CDR3 is TGTGCCAGCAGCCCTTGGCAGGGGAAATGGCACAATGAGCAGTTCTTC. It codes for CASSPWQGKWHNEQFF.

This clonotype has at least ten counts. The chain carries TRBV29-1 and TRBJ2-7; D is possibly TRBD1 or TRBD2 (5 bases each). Deletions cut 3 bases from V and 2 bases from J, with 14 bases between. CDR3 length equals 14 residues. The germline gives CDR1 SQVTM, CDR2 ANQGSEA. The CDR3 coding sequence is TGCAGCGTTGACGGGACCGGATTCCCCTACGAGCAGTACTTC. Its protein is CSVDGTGFPYEQYF.

This clonotype was counted only a few times. This chain links TRBV6-6 with TRBJ1-3; a weak D match, TRBD1 (5 bases). V lost 4 bases and J 3 bases, leaving 13 bases between the germline ends. This CDR3 spans 15 amino acids. The germline CDR1 and CDR2 sequences are MNHNY and SVGAGI (reference sequence). In nucleotides, the CDR3 is TGTGCCAGCAGTTTCCGGGACGGTATTGGAAACACCATATATTTT. This encodes CASSFRDGIGNTIYF.

The chain has TRBV25-1 and TRBJ2-7; perhaps TRBD1 as D (7 bases). The germline V and J ends were trimmed by 11 bases and 6 bases, with 14 bases remaining between them. Germline V gene sequence: CDR1 MGHDK, CDR2 SYGVNS. The CDR3 runs to 11 residues. The CDR3: CALRQGGEQYF. DNA of the CDR3: TGTGCCCTCAGACAGGGAGGCGAGCAGTACTTC.

The gene calls are TRBV20-1 and TRBJ2-7, with 8 bases fitting TRBD2. Germline V lookup: CDR1 DFQATT, CDR2 SNEGSKA (reference sequence). CDR3 length: 15 residues. V was pared by 6 bases and J by 7 bases, with 17 bases of the junction left unmatched. CDR3 sequence (DNA): TGCAGTGCCACCCTTCCGGGGGGGCCATTTTCGGAGCAGTACTTC. Translated: CSATLPGGPFSEQYF.

The rearrangement joins TRBV5-1 to TRBJ1-6; D gene ambiguous. Between the trimmed V and J ends, which lost 7 bases and 0 bases, there was a span of 11 bases. Germline loops: CDR1 SGHRS, CDR2 YFSETQ. CDR3 length: 15 residues. This CDR3 is CASRLDFSYNSPLHF. The CDR3 DNA reads as TGCGCCAGCCGTTTGGACTTCTCCTATAATTCACCCCTCCACTTT.

The chain has TRBV20-1 and TRBJ1-5, with D possibly matching TRBD1 (5 bases). This CDR3 has 13 residues. V dropped 2 bases and J dropped 2 bases, with 7 bases sitting between them. Germline V CDR1 and CDR2: DFQATT, SNEGSKA (reference sequence). The CDR3 nucleotides are TGCAGTGCTAGAATACAGGGCAATCAGCCCCAGCATTTT. Translating gives CSARIQGNQPQHF.

The chain joins TRBV29-1 to TRBJ1-3; D perhaps matches TRBD1 (6 bases). The V and J ends lost 7 bases and 1 base respectively, with 17 bases between them. Germline V CDR1 and CDR2: SQVTM, ANQGSEA. The CDR3 contains 15 residues. The CDR3 is CSATDPQGSGNTIYF. The CDR3, as DNA: TGCAGCGCTACGGACCCACAGGGTTCTGGAAACACCATATATTTT.

In this sample, this clonotype turned up a few times. The chain recombines TRBV12-3 or TRBV12-4 with TRBJ1-6; D ambiguous. With 7 bases removed from V and 3 bases from J, the gap between germline ends came to 4 bases. This CDR3 region has 12 residues. As DNA, the CDR3 is TGTGCCAGCAAAGGCTATAATTCACCCCTCCACTTT. It specifies CASKGYNSPLHF.

This chain links TRBV19 with TRBJ1-2; D not certain. Between the trimmed V and J ends, which lost 6 bases and 6 bases, there was a span of 14 bases. The CDR3 is 13 residues long. Germline V gene sequence: CDR1 LNHDA, CDR2 SQIVND (reference sequence). The CDR3 nucleotides read TGTGCCAGTAGAGCGCACGTGGGGAATGGCTACACCTTC. Protein: CASRAHVGNGYTF. The whole variable domain, filled in from reference TRBV19 and TRBJ1-2, reads DGGITQSPKYLFRKEGQNVTLSCEQNLNHDAMYWYRQDPGQGLRLIYYSQIVNDFQKGDIAEGYSVSREKKESFPLTVTSAQKNPTAFYLCASRAHVGNGYTFGSGTRLTVV.

The V and J genes are TRBV5-4 and TRBJ2-7, with a possible D match to TRBD2 (6 bases). Trimming removed 1 base from V and 3 bases from J, with 14 bases in between. There are 15 residues in the CDR3. The germline CDR1 and CDR2 sequences are SGHNT and YYREEE (reference sequence). As DNA, the CDR3 is TGTGCCAGCAGCTTGTGGGATTGGGGGGACTACGAGCAGTACTTC. Protein: CASSLWDWGDYEQYF.

J is TRBJ1-2 and V is TRBV10-1, with 7 bases fitting TRBD1. The V and J ends lost 9 bases and 2 bases, in that order; junction bases with no gene match: 9. Germline lookup yields CDR1 WNHNN and CDR2 SYGVQD (reference sequence). The CDR3 loop spans 14 amino acids. CDR3 residues: CARHKSGQNYGYTF. The CDR3 nucleotides read TGCGCCAGACACAAATCGGGACAGAACTATGGCTACACCTTC.

The chain uses TRBV25-1 and TRBJ1-2; TRBD1 matches at 7 bases. The germline V gene has CDR1 MGHDK and CDR2 SYGVNS. V gave up 5 bases and J gave up 4 bases; unmatched junction bases: 7. This CDR3 region has 14 residues. Written as DNA, the CDR3 is TGTGCCAGCAGTTTCGACAGGGAGACCTATGGCTACACCTTC. Translating it yields CASSFDRETYGYTF.

Comment on this clonotype: This may be a read error, as it is one base from a much larger clone. The chain recombines TRBV10-3 with TRBJ1-3; 7 bases map to TRBD1. The germline CDR1 and CDR2 sequences are ENHRY and SYGVKD. CDR3 length equals 15 residues. CDR3 region: CAVSPFTGEGNTIYF. The CDR3 region has the DNA TGTGCCGTCAGCCCATTCACAGGGGAAGGAAACACCATATATTTT.

This clonotype was seen more than once but under ten times. The V call is TRBV12-3 or TRBV12-4, the J call TRBJ1-1, with TRBD1 as a possible D gene (6 bases). Between the trimmed V and J ends, which lost 10 bases and 7 bases, there was a span of 19 bases. The CDR3 runs to 13 residues. The CDR3 nucleotides read TGTGCCACCTCTATGGGGGGCGCGGATGAAGCTTTCTTT. It is translated as CATSMGGADEAFF.

A few counts support this clonotype. The gene calls are TRBV7-2 and TRBJ2-2; the D is unclear. The CDR3 is 14 amino acids. Germline V CDR1 and CDR2: SGHTA, FQGNSA. V gave up 7 bases and J gave up 4 bases, with 13 bases separating them. This chain's CDR3 is CASTPTPVTGELFF. CDR3 bases: TGTGCCAGCACCCCTACCCCGGTCACCGGGGAGCTGTTTTTT.

The chain combines TRBV10-3 with TRBJ1-5; TRBD1 might be the D (6 bases). The CDR3 is 13 amino acids. In germline, CDR1 is ENHRY, CDR2 SYGVKD. V was pared by 10 bases and J by 7 bases, with 17 bases between. The CDR3 loop is CASRQQGLQPQHF. CDR3 nucleotides: TGTGCCAGCAGACAACAGGGTTTACAGCCCCAGCATTTT.

The chain uses TRBV29-1 and TRBJ2-7, with 8 bases lining up with TRBD1. Germline V gene lookup returns CDR1 SQVTM and CDR2 ANQGSEA. This CDR3 has 14 residues. After removal of 4 bases from V and 0 bases from J, the junction contained 5 bases not matched to a gene. CDR3 protein: CSVGIDRGSYEQYF. In DNA, the CDR3 is TGCAGCGTTGGCATCGACAGGGGCTCCTACGAGCAGTACTTC.

The chain carries TRBV6-2 or TRBV6-3 and TRBJ1-4; TRBD1 might be the D (6 bases). V lost 4 bases, J lost 8 bases, and 11 bases lay in between. CDR1 is MNHEY and CDR2 is SVGEGT in the germline V gene. The CDR3 spans 13 residues. The CDR3 sequence: CASSSWTAEKLFF. The CDR3, as DNA: TGTGCCAGCAGTTCCTGGACAGCCGAAAAACTGTTTTTT.

Points on this clonotype: No conserved phenylalanine or tryptophan ends this CDR3, so it is likely a read error. The chain joins TRBV29-1 to TRBJ2-7; D unclear. The CDR3 is made up of 12 amino acids. Germline CDR1 reads SQVTM; CDR2 reads ANQGSEA. The CDR3 nucleotides are TGCAGGGTTGTAACACCTACCTACGAGCAGTACTTG. Protein sequence: CRVVTPTYEQYL.

The sample holds many counts of this clonotype. This sequence joins TRBV6-6 and TRBJ1-4; D remains ambiguous. Germline CDR1 and CDR2: MNHNY and SVGAGI (reference sequence). The germline V and J ends were trimmed by 5 bases and 0 bases, with 1 base remaining between them. The CDR3 is 12 amino acids. The CDR3 region is CASSPTNEKLFF. CDR3 in DNA: TGTGCCAGCAGTCCAACTAATGAAAAACTGTTTTTT.

This clonotype was seen many times. The V call is TRBV5-8, the J call TRBJ1-6, with a possible D match to TRBD1 (5 bases). Trimming took 0 bases from V and 17 from J, leaving 15 bases between them. Germline V lookup: CDR1 SGHTS, CDR2 YDEGEE. The CDR3 totals 13 residues. The CDR3 region has the DNA TGTGCCAGCAGCTTGGCTTCCGGACAACCGTTCCACTTT. Translation: CASSLASGQPFHF.